The 19 T cell receptor beta chains in this list originate from one sample, sequenced in a study of HIV-infected patients and healthy controls. TCRdb reanalysed the 5' RACE reads using MiXCR and keeps one entry per CDR3 protein. The sample lists about 64,000 distinct CDR3 sequences; 15% to 20% were seen once. The sequenced material came from CD4+ T cells from blood. These receptors originate from a human donor in good health.

This clonotype occurred a few times. The chain uses TRBV19 and TRBJ1-2; D unclear. Germline values: CDR1 LNHDA, CDR2 SQIVND (reference sequence). This CDR3 spans 14 amino acids. The V end was cut by 3 bases, the J end by 7 bases, with 15 bases between. DNA of the CDR3: TGTGCCAGTAGTATTGTAATTTCGGGTGGTGGCTACACCTTC. This translates into CASSIVISGGGYTF. The full variable domain, its missing parts supplied by reference TRBV19 and TRBJ1-2, is DGGITQSPKYLFRKEGQNVTLSCEQNLNHDAMYWYRQDPGQGLRLIYYSQIVNDFQKGDIAEGYSVSREKKESFPLTVTSAQKNPTAFYLCASSIVISGGGYTFGSGTRLTVV.

V is TRBV20-1 and J is TRBJ1-1; D unclear. CDR3 length: 14 amino acids. Between the trimmed V and J ends, which lost 1 base and 2 bases, there was a span of 11 bases. Looked up from germline, CDR1 is DFQATT and CDR2 is SNEGSKA (reference sequence). CDR3 loop: CSARAPRRNTEAFF. CDR3 DNA: TGCAGTGCTAGAGCGCCCAGGAGAAACACTGAAGCTTTCTTT.

The chain links TRBV18 to TRBJ1-5; possibly TRBD1 for D (5 bases). The CDR3 has 18 amino acids. The ends were cut back, 2 bases at V and 3 bases at J, with 20 bases in the middle. The germline V gene has CDR1 KGHSH and CDR2 LQKENI. The DNA of the CDR3 is TGTGCCAGCTCACCAGGTGCCCCGGGACTGGGCTCCAATCAGCCCCAGCATTTT. This translates into CASSPGAPGLGSNQPQHF.

V and J are TRBV20-1 and TRBJ1-1; D remains unclear. This CDR3 is built from 16 residues. Germline V lookup: CDR1 DFQATT, CDR2 SNEGSKA (reference sequence). The ends were cut back, 6 bases at V and 1 base at J, with 21 bases in the middle. Here the CDR3 reads CSAPDPLKTQNTEAFF. The CDR3 DNA is TGCAGTGCCCCGGACCCTCTAAAAACGCAGAACACTGAAGCTTTCTTT.

In this sample, this clonotype turned up a few times. The J gene is TRBJ1-3, the V gene TRBV29-1; tentative D call: TRBD1 (5 bases). The CDR3 is made up of 15 amino acids. V lost 4 bases and J 1 base, leaving 14 bases between the germline ends. Germline V gene sequence: CDR1 SQVTM, CDR2 ANQGSEA. The CDR3 region is CSVAPGWGSGNTIYF. CDR3 DNA sequence: TGCAGCGTTGCACCGGGCTGGGGGTCTGGAAACACCATATATTTT.

This clonotype has more than one count but fewer than ten. This chain uses TRBV18 with TRBJ2-1, with TRBD2 matching over 11 bases. Germline trimming cut 2 bases from V and 7 bases from J; bases unmatched to any gene: 4. This CDR3 contains 15 residues. CDR1 is KGHSH and CDR2 is LQKENI in the germline V gene. The CDR3 bases are TGTGCCAGCTCACCATCCCTAGCGGGGGGTAATGAGCAGTTCTTC. As protein: CASSPSLAGGNEQFF. The whole variable domain, filled in from reference TRBV18 and TRBJ2-1, reads NAGVMQNPRHLVRRRGQEARLRCSPMKGHSHVYWYRQLPEEGLKFMVYLQKENIIDESGMPKERFSAEFPKEGPSILRIQQVVRGDSAAYFCASSPSLAGGNEQFFGPGTRLTVL.

The chain couples TRBV28 to TRBJ2-4; either TRBD1 or TRBD2 may fit D (5 bases each). The CDR3 loop spans 18 amino acids. Trimming took 5 bases from V and 4 from J, leaving 24 bases between them. Per germline, CDR1 MDHEN and CDR2 SYDVKM. For the CDR3, the DNA is TGTGCCAGCAGTCCAAGGGGAGACACCGCCCGGAGGAAAAACATTCAGTACTTC. This sequence encodes CASSPRGDTARRKNIQYF.

This clonotype occurred many times. J is TRBJ1-2 and V is TRBV20-1; no firm D call. The CDR3 is 14 residues long. V was cut by 5 bases and J by 3 bases, with 16 bases left in between. Per germline, CDR1 DFQATT and CDR2 SNEGSKA (reference sequence). CDR3 amino acids: CSARKRAAHYGYTF. DNA for the CDR3: TGCAGTGCTCGAAAACGGGCAGCACACTATGGCTACACCTTC.

This clonotype was picked up many times. The chain employs TRBV2 and TRBJ1-2, with D hard to call. The germline gives CDR1 SNHLY, CDR2 FYNNEI. V was cut by 0 bases and J by 3 bases, with 11 bases left in between. The CDR3 has 15 amino acids. The CDR3: CASSEALGRDYGYTF. The CDR3 nucleotides are TGTGCCAGCAGTGAAGCCCTAGGAAGGGACTATGGCTACACCTTC. Looking up the rest from reference TRBV2 and TRBJ1-2 gives the full variable domain: EPEVTQTPSHQVTQMGQEVILRCVPISNHLYFYWYRQILGQKVEFLVSFYNNEISEKSEIFDDQFSVERPDGSNFTLKIRSTKLEDSAMYFCASSEALGRDYGYTFGSGTRLTVV.

This clonotype was seen more than once but under ten times. The gene calls are TRBV18 and TRBJ2-3; 9 nucleotides align to TRBD1. V was clipped by 4 bases and J by 7 bases; unmatched bases: 12. This CDR3 has 16 residues. CDR1 and CDR2 from the germline V gene are KGHSH and LQKENI. CDR3 nucleotide sequence: TGTGCCAGCTCACTTCAGGGACAGGGACTCACTAATACGCAGTATTTT. Its translation is CASSLQGQGLTNTQYF.

The chain combines TRBV20-1 with TRBJ1-1; D is possibly TRBD1 (6 bases). Trimming pared 3 bases from V and 6 bases from J, leaving 11 bases between. The CDR3 length is 12 residues. Germline values: CDR1 DFQATT, CDR2 SNEGSKA (reference sequence). The CDR3 region has the DNA TGCAGTGCTAGTCAACAGGGTCCTGAAGCTTTCTTT. Amino acid sequence: CSASQQGPEAFF.

This clonotype was seen only a few times. V and J are TRBV3-1 and TRBJ2-1, with D maybe TRBD1 (5 bases). V was pared by 0 bases and J by 7 bases, with 16 bases between. The CDR3 extends over 16 amino acids. Germline V gives CDR1 LGHDT, CDR2 YNNKEL (reference sequence). The DNA for the CDR3 is TGTGCCAGCAGCCAAGAAAGGTACAGTCAGGGAAATGAGCAGTTCTTC. This gives the protein CASSQERYSQGNEQFF.

The table lists this clonotype with a few counts. The J gene is TRBJ2-7, the V gene TRBV5-5, with D perhaps TRBD1 (5 bases). The CDR3 is 15 residues long. Trimming stripped 1 base from V and 2 bases from J, with 13 bases between. Germline V lookup: CDR1 SGHKS, CDR2 YYEKEE (reference sequence). The CDR3 spells CASSLIGQPTYEQYF. The CDR3 DNA reads TGTGCCAGCAGCTTGATCGGACAACCGACCTACGAGCAGTACTTC.

The rearrangement joins TRBV3-1 to TRBJ1-6, with D perhaps TRBD1 (5 bases). The V and J ends lost 1 base and 8 bases respectively, with 12 bases between them. From germline, CDR1 is LGHDT and CDR2 YNNKEL (reference sequence). The CDR3 covers 15 residues. The CDR3 protein is CASSQGGDYYSPLHF. The CDR3 DNA sequence: TGTGCCAGCAGCCAAGGAGGGGACTACTATTCACCCCTCCACTTT.

In this sample, this clonotype turned up many times. The J gene is TRBJ1-4, the V gene TRBV18, with D perhaps matching TRBD1 (6 bases). Per the germline V gene, CDR1 is KGHSH and CDR2 is LQKENI. The ends were cut back, 3 bases at V and 4 bases at J, with 12 bases in the middle. The CDR3 loop spans 15 amino acids. CDR3 nucleotides: TGTGCCAGCTCACCGAACAGGGTCGGTAATGAAAAACTGTTTTTT. This sequence encodes CASSPNRVGNEKLFF.

V is TRBV18 and J is TRBJ2-7, with 9 positions matching TRBD1. This CDR3 is 14 amino acids long. V was pared by 6 bases and J by 1 base, with 4 bases of the junction left unmatched. Germline V gene lookup returns CDR1 KGHSH and CDR2 LQKENI. This CDR3 is CASSGTGMSYEQYF. In DNA, the CDR3 is TGTGCCAGCTCGGGGACAGGGATGTCCTACGAGCAGTACTTC.

This clonotype was counted ten times or more. The chain joins TRBV7-8 to TRBJ1-1; weak D call: TRBD1 (5 bases). The V end was cut by 7 bases, the J end by 3 bases, with 12 bases between. Germline V gene sequence: CDR1 SGHVS, CDR2 FQNEAQ. The CDR3 has 13 amino acids. The CDR3 nucleotides are TGTGCCAGCACCGTCGGAGGGGACACTGAAGCTTTCTTT. It yields the protein CASTVGGDTEAFF. Using reference TRBV7-8 and TRBJ1-1 for the parts outside the CDR3, the full variable domain is GAGVSQSPRYKVAKRGQDVALRCDPISGHVSLFWYQQALGQGPEFLTYFQNEAQLDKSGLPSDRFFAERPEGSVSTLKIQRTQQEDSAVYLCASTVGGDTEAFFGQGTRLTVV.

This clonotype was found a few times. This sequence joins TRBV29-1 and TRBJ1-1, with a tentative D call TRBD1 (6 bases). This CDR3 contains 16 residues. The V and J ends lost 3 bases and 5 bases respectively, with 22 bases between them. The V gene's germline CDR1 is SQVTM and CDR2 ANQGSEA. DNA of the CDR3: TGCAGCGTTGATTCAGGGGACAAAGTCGGCAATACTGAAGCTTTCTTT. Encoded protein: CSVDSGDKVGNTEAFF.

The table lists this clonotype with a few counts. The chain carries TRBV11-3 and TRBJ2-1, with TRBD2 matching 8 bases. J gave up 5 bases and V 1 base, and 4 bases lay outside the gene matches. Germline CDR1 SGHNT, CDR2 YENEEA. The CDR3 sequence is 15 residues long. The CDR3 here is CASSLGTSRDNEQFF. DNA for the CDR3: TGTGCCAGCAGCTTAGGGACTAGCCGCGACAATGAGCAGTTCTTC.